The next 4 T cell receptor beta chains were all read from a single sample in a study of T cells in Graves' hyperthyroidism and ophthalmopathy. The TCR beta CDR3 regions underwent amplification using RNA transcripts as the source. A set of HTBI primers served as the primers for a first-round RT-PCR of the TCR CDR3. MiXCR, applied by TCRdb to the multiplex PCR reads, yields one record per CDR3 protein. The profile shows some 300,000 distinct CDR3 sequences, roughly 15% of them singletons. The sample comprised blood. These receptors originate from a woman aged 25 to 39 with Graves' hyperthyroidism that later progressed to Graves' ophthalmopathy.

The chain has TRBV7-6 and TRBJ2-1; TRBD2 agrees at 9 bases. This CDR3 is 19 amino acids long. Germline CDR1 is SGHVS and CDR2 is FNYEAQ. V lost 3 bases to trimming and J lost 2 bases; unmatched junction nucleotides: 14. CDR3 nucleotides: TGTGCCAGCAGCTTCAATCCGGCCCCCCCTAGCGGGACCTACAATGAGCAGTTCTTC. Its translation is CASSFNPAPPSGTYNEQFF.

This clonotype has ten or more counts. V and J are TRBV6-1 and TRBJ2-2; D remains ambiguous. Germline CDR1 and CDR2: MNHNS and SASEGT. Trimming pared 6 bases from V and 5 bases from J, leaving 13 bases between. The CDR3 sequence is 14 residues long. The CDR3 nucleotides are TGTGCCAGCAGGACTTTTGATGGGACCGGGGAGCTGTTTTTT. Residues: CASRTFDGTGELFF.

This clonotype was counted many times. The chain has TRBV30 and TRBJ1-6; D might be TRBD1 (6 bases). Germline-derived CDR1 and CDR2 are GTSNPN and SVGIG (reference sequence). The V end was cut by 3 bases, the J end by 13 bases, with 13 bases between. The CDR3 covers 12 residues. The CDR3 reads CAWRRTTGPLHF. The CDR3 nucleotides are TGTGCCTGGAGACGTACGACAGGCCCCCTCCACTTT.

This clonotype was seen repeatedly, ten times or more. This chain joins TRBV30 and TRBJ2-4; 10 positions agree with TRBD1. J was trimmed by 8 bases and V by 3 bases; bases with no gene match: 13. Per the germline V gene, CDR1 is GTSNPN and CDR2 is SVGIG (reference sequence). This CDR3 is 16 amino acids long. As DNA, the CDR3 is TGTGCCTGGAGCGCCACTCCCGGGACAGGGGCAGACATTCAGTACTTC. It translates to CAWSATPGTGADIQYF.